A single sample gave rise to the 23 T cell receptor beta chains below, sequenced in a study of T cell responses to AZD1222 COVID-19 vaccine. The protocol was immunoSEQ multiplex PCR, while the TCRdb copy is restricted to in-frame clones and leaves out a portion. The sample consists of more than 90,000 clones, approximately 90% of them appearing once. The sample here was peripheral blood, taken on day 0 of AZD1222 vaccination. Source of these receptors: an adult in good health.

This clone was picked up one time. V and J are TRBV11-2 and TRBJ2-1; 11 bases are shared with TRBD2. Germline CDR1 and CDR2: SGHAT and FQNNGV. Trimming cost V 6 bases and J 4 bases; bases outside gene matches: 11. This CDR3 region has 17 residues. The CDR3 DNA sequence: TGTGCCAGCAGTCCAGAGGGTAGCGGGGGGGCGTACAATGAGCAGTTCTTC. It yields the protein CASSPEGSGGAYNEQFF.

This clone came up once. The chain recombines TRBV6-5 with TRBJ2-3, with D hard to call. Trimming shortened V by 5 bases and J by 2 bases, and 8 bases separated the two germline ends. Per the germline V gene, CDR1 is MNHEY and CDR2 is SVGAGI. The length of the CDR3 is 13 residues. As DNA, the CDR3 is TGTGCCAGCAGTACCCACCCCACAGATACGCAGTATTTT. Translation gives CASSTHPTDTQYF.

CDR3: CATSDLGRDQPQHF. As DNA, the CDR3 is TGTGCCACCAGTGATTTGGGGAGAGATCAGCCCCAGCATTTT. The V call is TRBV24-1, the J call TRBJ1-5; no clear D gene. Germline CDR1 is KGHDR and CDR2 is SFDVKD. The CDR3 totals 14 residues. V was clipped by 0 bases and J by 5 bases, with 7 bases between them.

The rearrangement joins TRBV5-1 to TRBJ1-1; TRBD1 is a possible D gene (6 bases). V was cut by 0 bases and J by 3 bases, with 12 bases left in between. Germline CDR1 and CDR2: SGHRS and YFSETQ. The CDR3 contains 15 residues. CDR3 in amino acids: CASSLGPGEDTEAFF. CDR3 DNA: TGCGCCAGCAGCTTGGGTCCAGGGGAGGACACTGAAGCTTTCTTT.

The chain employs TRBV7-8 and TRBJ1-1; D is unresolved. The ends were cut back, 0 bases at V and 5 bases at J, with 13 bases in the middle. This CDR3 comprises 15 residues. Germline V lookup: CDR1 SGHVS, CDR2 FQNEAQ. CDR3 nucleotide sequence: TGTGCCAGCAGCTTAGCGATAACCCTCCGGACTGAAGCTTTCTTT. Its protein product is CASSLAITLRTEAFF.

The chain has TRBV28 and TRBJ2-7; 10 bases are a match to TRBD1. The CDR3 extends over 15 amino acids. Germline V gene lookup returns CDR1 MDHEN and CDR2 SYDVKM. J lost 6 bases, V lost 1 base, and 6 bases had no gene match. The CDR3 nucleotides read TGTGCCAGCAGTTTATTCGGGACAGGGGTCTCCGAGCAGTACTTC. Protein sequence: CASSLFGTGVSEQYF.

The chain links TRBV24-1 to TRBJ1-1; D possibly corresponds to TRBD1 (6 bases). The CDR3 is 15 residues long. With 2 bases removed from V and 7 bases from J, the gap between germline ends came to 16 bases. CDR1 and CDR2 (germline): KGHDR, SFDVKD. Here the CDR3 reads CATSDSNGGPGEAFF. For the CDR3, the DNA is TGTGCCACCAGTGATTCGAACGGGGGGCCGGGTGAAGCTTTCTTT.

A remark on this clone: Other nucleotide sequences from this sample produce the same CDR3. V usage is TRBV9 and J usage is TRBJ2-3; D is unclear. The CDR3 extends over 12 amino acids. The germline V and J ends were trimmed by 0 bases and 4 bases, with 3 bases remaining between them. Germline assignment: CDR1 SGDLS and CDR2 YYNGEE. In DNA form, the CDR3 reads TGTGCCAGCAGCGTAGTCGCAGATACGCAGTATTTT. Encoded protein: CASSVVADTQYF.

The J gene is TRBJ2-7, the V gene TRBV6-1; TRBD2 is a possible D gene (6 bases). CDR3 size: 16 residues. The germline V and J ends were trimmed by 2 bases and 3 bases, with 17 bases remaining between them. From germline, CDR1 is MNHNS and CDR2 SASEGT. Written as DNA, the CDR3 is TGTGCCAGCAGTGAATTAGTGGGGGAGGCTTTCTACGAGCAGTACTTC. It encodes CASSELVGEAFYEQYF.

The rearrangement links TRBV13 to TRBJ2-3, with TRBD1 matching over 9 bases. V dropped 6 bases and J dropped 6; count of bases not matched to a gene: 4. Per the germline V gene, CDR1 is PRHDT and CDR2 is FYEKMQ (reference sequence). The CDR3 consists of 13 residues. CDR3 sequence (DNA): TGTGCCAGCAGACGGACAGGGGCGGATACGCAGTATTTT. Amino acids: CASRRTGADTQYF. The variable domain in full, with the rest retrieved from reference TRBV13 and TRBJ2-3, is AAGVIQSPRHLIKEKRETATLKCYPIPRHDTVYWYQQGPGQDPQFLISFYEKMQSDKGSIPDRFSAQQFSDYHSELNMSSLELGDSALYFCASRRTGADTQYFGPGTRLTVL.

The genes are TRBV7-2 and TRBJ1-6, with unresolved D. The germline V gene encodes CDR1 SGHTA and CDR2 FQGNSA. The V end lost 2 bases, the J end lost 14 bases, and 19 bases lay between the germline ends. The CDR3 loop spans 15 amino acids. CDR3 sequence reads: CASSLNSPVSAALHF. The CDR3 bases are TGTGCCAGCAGCTTAAATTCCCCTGTTTCTGCGGCCCTCCACTTT.

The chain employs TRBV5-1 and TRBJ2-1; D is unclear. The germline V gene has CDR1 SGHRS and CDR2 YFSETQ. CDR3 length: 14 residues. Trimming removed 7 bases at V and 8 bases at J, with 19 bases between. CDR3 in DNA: TGCGCCAGCCAGGAGTCAAGTCAGCGTCATGAGCAGTTCTTC. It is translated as CASQESSQRHEQFF.

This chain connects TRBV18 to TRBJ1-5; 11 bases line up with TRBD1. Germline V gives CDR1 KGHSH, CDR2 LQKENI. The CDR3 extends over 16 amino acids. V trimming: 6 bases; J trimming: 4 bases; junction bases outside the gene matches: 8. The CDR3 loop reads CASSPGTGGQNQPQHF. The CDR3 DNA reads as TGTGCCAGCTCCCCTGGGACAGGGGGACAAAATCAGCCCCAGCATTTT.

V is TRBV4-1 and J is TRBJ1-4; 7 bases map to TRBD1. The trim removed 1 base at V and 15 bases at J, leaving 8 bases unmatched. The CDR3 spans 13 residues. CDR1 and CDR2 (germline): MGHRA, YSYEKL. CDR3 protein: CASSQGDSSKVFF. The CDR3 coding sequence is TGCGCCAGCAGCCAAGGGGACAGCTCAAAGGTGTTTTTT.

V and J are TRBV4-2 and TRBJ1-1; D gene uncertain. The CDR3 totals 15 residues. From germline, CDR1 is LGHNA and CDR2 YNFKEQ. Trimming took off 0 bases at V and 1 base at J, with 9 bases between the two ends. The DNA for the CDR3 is TGTGCCAGCAGCCAAGATCCGCAGGCGAACACTGAAGCTTTCTTT. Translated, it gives CASSQDPQANTEAFF.

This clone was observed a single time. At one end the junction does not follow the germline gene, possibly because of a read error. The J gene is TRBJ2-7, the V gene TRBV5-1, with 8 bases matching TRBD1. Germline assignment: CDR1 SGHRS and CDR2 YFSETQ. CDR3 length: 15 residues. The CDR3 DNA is TGCGCCAGCAGTTTGGGACAGGATGCCTCCTACGAGCAGTACTTC. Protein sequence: CASSLGQDASYEQYF.

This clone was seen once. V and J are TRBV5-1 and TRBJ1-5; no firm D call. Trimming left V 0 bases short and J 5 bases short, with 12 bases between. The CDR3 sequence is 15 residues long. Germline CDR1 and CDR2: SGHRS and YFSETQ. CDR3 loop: CASSLEGGAHQPQHF. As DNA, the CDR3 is TGCGCCAGCAGCTTGGAAGGTGGCGCGCATCAGCCCCAGCATTTT.

CDR3 DNA sequence: TGTGCCAGCAGTTCCGATTCCACCAGGGTCGCCTATGGCTACACCTTC. This gives the protein CASSSDSTRVAYGYTF. V is TRBV27 and J is TRBJ1-2; possibly TRBD1 for D (5 bases). CDR1 is MNHEY, CDR2 SMNVEV, per germline (reference sequence). The CDR3 sequence is 16 residues long. The V end lost 4 bases, the J end lost 4 bases, and 19 bases lay between the germline ends.

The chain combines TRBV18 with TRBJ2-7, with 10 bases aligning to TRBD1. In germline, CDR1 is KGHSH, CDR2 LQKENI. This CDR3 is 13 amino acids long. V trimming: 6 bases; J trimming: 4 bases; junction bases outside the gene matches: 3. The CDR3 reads CASSRDRGYEQYF. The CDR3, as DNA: TGTGCCAGCTCCCGGGACAGGGGTTACGAGCAGTACTTC.

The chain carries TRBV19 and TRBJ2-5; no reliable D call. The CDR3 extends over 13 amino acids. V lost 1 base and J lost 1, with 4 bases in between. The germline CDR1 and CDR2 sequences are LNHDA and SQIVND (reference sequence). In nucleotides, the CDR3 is TGTGCCAGTAGTATAGGTACCCAAGAGACCCAGTACTTC. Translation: CASSIGTQETQYF.

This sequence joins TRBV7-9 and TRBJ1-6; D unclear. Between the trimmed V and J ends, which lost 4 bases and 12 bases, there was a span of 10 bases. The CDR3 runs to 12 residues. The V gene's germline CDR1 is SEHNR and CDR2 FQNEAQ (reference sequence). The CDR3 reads CASSSSGEPLHF. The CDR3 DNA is TGTGCCAGCAGCTCGTCGGGCGAACCCCTCCACTTT.

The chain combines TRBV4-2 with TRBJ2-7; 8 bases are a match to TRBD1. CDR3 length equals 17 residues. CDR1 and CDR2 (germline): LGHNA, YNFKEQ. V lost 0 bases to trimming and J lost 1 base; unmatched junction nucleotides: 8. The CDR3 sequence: CASSQDPTGGHSYEQYF. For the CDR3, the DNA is TGTGCCAGCAGCCAAGACCCAACAGGGGGTCATTCCTACGAGCAGTACTTC.

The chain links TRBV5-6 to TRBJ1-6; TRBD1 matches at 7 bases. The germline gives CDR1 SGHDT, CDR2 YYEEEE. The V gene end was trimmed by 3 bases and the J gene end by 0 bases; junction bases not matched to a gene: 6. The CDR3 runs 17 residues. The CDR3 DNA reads TGTGCCAGCAGCTCGGGACAGACCAGCTCCTATAATTCACCCCTCCACTTT. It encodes CASSSGQTSSYNSPLHF.